This TCR beta chain was recorded in a study of identifying expanded T cells in peripheral blood. Notes on this clone: Its cognate antigen is unknown.

Study results and caveats: Technical replicates showed 0.9 to 1.5 changed clones; roughly two weeks 15 to 20; four weeks 19. Variance in clone template counts between two-week samples significantly increased with total template count across all healthy donors.

TCRdb keeps only in-frame clones here, not all; method: immunoSEQ multiplex PCR. This table has about 91,000 clones, approximately 91% appearing once. Healthy donors had no documented immune events, such as infections, while sampled. This CDR3 region has 13 residues. V lost 4 bases, J lost 5 bases, and 0 bases stayed unmatched. Germline CDR1 ENHRY, CDR2 SYGVKD. The chain carries TRBV10-3 and TRBJ1-5, with TRBD1 matching 9 bases. This TCR came from a person between 18 and 75 years old in good health. The sample was blood. CDR3 in amino acids: CAISGTGDQPQHF. The CDR3 nucleotides are TGTGCCATCAGTGGGACAGGGGATCAGCCCCAGCATTTT.